The T cell receptor beta chain described here comes from a study of T cells after yellow fever vaccination. The wider study: Low-cell-number fractions underwent preparation using SMART-Seq v4 Ultra Low Input.

The CDR3 spans 14 residues. The trim removed 6 bases at V and 5 bases at J, leaving 7 bases unmatched. With respect to this clonotype: Its specificity is unknown.

TCRdb used MiXCR to reprocess the 5' RACE reads, holding one entry per CDR3 protein. The sample holds some 240,000 distinct CDR3 sequences, approximately 3.3% seen once. Findings and caveats of the study: Post-booster samples contained most primary-vaccination clones (approximately 96% CD4, 70% to 90% CD8). From the bulk population, abundant clonotypes could contaminate and appear within FACS-sorted repertoires.

This clonotype was sampled from a man aged 18 to 29 who received the YFV17D yellow fever vaccine. This rearrangement joins TRBV12-3 or TRBV12-4 to TRBJ2-1, with 7 bases matching TRBD2. The input for sequencing was CD4+ T cells sorted from PBMCs, taken 10 days after the yellow fever booster vaccination. CDR3: CASRARDYNNEQFF. In DNA form, the CDR3 reads TGTGCCAGCAGGGCCCGGGACTACAACAATGAGCAGTTCTTC.